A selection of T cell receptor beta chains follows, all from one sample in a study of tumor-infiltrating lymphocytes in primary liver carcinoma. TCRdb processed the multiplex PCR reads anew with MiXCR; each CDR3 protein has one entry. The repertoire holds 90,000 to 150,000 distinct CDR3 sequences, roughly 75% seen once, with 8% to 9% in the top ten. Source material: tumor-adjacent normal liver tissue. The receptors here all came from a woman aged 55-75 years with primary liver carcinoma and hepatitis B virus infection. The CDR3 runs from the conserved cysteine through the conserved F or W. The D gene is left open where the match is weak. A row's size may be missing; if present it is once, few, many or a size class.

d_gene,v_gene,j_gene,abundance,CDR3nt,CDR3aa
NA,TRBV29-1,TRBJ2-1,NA,TGCAGCGTTGAACAGGCAGGATCCGGTAATGGGCAGTTCTTC,CSVEQAGSGNGQFF
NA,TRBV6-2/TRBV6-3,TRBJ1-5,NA,TGTGCCAGCTGTTATAAGCATCAGCCCCAGCATTTT,CASCYKHQPQHF
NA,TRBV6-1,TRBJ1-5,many,TGTGCCAGCAGGGTTTCGGGGGATAGCAATCAGCCCCAGCATTTT,CASRVSGDSNQPQHF
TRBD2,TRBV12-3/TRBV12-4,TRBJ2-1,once,TGTGCCAGCACCCGAGCCCGGGGGGACTACAATGGGGAGTTCTTC,CASTRARGDYNGEFF
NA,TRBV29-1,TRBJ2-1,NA,TGCAGCATTGATGGGGTGTCTAGTCGAGAAACTAGTTCCTACAATGAGCAGTTCTTC,CSIDGVSSRETSSYNEQFF
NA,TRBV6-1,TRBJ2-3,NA,TGTGCCACTTCGAAGGAGTTCGGCAATCAGCCCCAGTATTTT,CATSKEFGNQPQYF
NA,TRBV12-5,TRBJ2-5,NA,TGTCCTAGTGGTATCTCAGACAGCCCGGGGGAGACCCAGTACTTC,CPSGISDSPGETQYF
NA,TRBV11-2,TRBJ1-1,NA,TGTGCCAGCAGTATAGGACAGCCGATGGGGAACACTGAAGCTTTCTTT,CASSIGQPMGNTEAFF
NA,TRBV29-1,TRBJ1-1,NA,TGCAGCGTTGCCTTGAGGCAGAGCACTGAAGTTTTCTTT,CSVALRQSTEVFF
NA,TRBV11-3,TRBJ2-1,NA,TGTGCCAACAACAGAACAACCTTTAGGCACTTCTTC,CANNRTTFRHFF
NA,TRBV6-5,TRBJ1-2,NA,TGTGCCAGCACGCAGTGTTATGGCTACACCTTC,CASTQCYGYTF
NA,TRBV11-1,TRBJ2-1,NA,TGTGACAGCAGCTTTCGAGGCGGCACCTTATACAATGAGCAATTCTTC,CDSSFRGGTLYNEQFF
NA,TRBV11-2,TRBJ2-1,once,TGTGCCAGCAGCATAGATGGGAACTGCAATGAGCGGTTCTTC,CASSIDGNCNERFF
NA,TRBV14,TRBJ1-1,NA,TGTGTCAGCAGCGGCTGGGCAGGAGACACTGAAGCTTTCTTT,CVSSGWAGDTEAFF
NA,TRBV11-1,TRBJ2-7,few,TGTGCCAACAGCTTACCGGAAAACTGCGAGCAGTACTTC,CANSLPENCEQYF
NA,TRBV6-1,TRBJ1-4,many,TGTGCCAGCAGTGGAGGGGGGGCCGATGAAAAACTGTTTTTT,CASSGGGADEKLFF
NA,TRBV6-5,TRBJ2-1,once,TGTGCCAGCAGTTACTCTTGGGGGTACGGAGAGCTGTTCTTC,CASSYSWGYGELFF
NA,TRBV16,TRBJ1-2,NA,TGTGGCAGCAGCCCGACAAATAACTATGGCTACACCTTC,CGSSPTNNYGYTF
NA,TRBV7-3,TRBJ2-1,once,TGTGCCAGCAGCCAGAACGGGTCATCCTACAATGAGCAGTTCTTC,CASSQNGSSYNEQFF
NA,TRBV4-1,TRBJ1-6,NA,TGCGCCAGTAGCCTACAACTCCCACCAAATTCACCCCTCCACTTT,CASSLQLPPNSPLHF
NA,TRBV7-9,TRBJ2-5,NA,TGTGCCAGCAGCAATAAGGGGCCTCAAAATACCCAGTACTTC,CASSNKGPQNTQYF
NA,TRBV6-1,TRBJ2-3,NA,TGTGCTAGCAGTGGAGCCACCTCATTGGATACGCAGTATTTT,CASSGATSLDTQYF
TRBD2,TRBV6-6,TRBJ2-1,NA,TGTGCCATCAGTTACGGGACGACTAGCTACAACGAGCAGTTCTTC,CAISYGTTSYNEQFF
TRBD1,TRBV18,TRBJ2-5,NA,TGTGCCAGCTCACCGACAGGGGTAGGAGAGACCCAGTACTTC,CASSPTGVGETQYF
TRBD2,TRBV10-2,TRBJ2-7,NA,TGCGCCAGCAGTGAGTTGGGACTAGCGTACGAGCGATACTTC,CASSELGLAYERYF